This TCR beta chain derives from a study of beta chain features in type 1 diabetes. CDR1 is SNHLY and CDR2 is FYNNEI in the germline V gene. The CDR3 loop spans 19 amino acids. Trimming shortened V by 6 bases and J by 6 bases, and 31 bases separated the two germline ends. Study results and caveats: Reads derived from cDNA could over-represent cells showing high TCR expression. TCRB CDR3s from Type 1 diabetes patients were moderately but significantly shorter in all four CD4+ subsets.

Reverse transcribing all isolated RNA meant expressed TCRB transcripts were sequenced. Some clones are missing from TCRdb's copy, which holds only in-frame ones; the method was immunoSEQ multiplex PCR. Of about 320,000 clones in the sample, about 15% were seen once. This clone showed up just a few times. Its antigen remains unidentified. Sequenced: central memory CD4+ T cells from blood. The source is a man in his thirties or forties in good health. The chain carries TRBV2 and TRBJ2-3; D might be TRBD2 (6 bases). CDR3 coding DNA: TGTGCCAGCAGATTGCCGAGGGGTCCACTAGCTTTGGTGACGGATACGCAGTATTTT. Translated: CASRLPRGPLALVTDTQYF. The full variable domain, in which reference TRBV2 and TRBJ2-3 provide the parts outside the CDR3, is EPEVTQTPSHQVTQMGQEVILRCVPISNHLYFYWYRQILGQKVEFLVSFYNNEISEKSEIFDDQFSVERPDGSNFTLKIRSTKLEDSAMYFCASRLPRGPLALVTDTQYFGPGTRLTVL.